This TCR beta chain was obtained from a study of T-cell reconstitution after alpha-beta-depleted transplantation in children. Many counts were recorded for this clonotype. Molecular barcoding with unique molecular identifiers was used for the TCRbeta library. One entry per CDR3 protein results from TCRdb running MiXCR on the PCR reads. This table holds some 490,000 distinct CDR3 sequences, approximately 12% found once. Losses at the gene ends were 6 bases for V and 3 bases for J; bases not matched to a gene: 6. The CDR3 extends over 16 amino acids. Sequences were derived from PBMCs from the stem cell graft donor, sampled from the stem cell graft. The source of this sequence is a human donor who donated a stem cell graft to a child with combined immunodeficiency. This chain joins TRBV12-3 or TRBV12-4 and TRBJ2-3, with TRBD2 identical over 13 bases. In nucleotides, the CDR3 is TGTGCCAGCAGCCCCCCACTAGCGGGAGGGACAGATACGCAGTATTTT. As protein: CASSPPLAGGTDTQYF.